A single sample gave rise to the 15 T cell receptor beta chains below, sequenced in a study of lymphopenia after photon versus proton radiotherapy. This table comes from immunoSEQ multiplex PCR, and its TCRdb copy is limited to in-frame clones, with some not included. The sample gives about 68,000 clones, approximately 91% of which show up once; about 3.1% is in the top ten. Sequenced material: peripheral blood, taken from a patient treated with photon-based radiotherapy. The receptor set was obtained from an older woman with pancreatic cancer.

CDR3 DNA sequence: TGTGCCAGCAGCTTACACAGGGTTGATGGCTACACCTTC. It codes for CASSLHRVDGYTF. The chain links TRBV7-2 to TRBJ1-2; a weak D match, TRBD1 (6 bases). The CDR3 is 13 residues long. Trimming took off 2 bases at V and 6 bases at J, with 10 bases between the two ends. CDR1 SGHTA and CDR2 FQGNSA come from the germline V gene.

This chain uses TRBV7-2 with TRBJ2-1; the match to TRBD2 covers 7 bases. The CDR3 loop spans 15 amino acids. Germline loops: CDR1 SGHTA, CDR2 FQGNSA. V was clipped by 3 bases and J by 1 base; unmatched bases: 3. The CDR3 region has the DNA TGTGCCAGCAGCTTGGACGGGGGGTCCTACAATGAGCAGTTCTTC. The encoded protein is CASSLDGGSYNEQFF.

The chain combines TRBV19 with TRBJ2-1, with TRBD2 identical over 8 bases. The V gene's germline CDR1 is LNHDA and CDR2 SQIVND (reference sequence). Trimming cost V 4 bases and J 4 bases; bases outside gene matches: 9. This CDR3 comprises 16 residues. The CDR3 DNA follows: TGTGCCAGTAGTACCTTATCCCCGGGGGGGTACAATGAGCAGTTCTTC. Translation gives CASSTLSPGGYNEQFF.

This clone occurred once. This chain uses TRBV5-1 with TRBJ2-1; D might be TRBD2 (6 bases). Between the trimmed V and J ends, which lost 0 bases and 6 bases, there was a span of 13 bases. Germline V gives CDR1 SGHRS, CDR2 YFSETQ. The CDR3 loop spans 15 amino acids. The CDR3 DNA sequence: TGCGCCAGCAGCTTGGGTCGCGGGGTTGCCAATGAGCAGTTCTTC. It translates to CASSLGRGVANEQFF.

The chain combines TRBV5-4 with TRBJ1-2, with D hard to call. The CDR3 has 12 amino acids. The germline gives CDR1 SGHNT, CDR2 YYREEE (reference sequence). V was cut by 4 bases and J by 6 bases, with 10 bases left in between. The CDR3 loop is CASSLYRDGYTF. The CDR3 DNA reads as TGTGCCAGCAGCCTGTATCGCGATGGCTACACCTTC.

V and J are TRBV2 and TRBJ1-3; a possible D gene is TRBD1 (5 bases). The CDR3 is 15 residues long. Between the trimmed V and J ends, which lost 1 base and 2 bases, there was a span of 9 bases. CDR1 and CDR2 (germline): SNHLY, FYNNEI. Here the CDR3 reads CASSEGQGAGNTIYF. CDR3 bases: TGTGCCAGCAGTGAAGGGCAGGGTGCTGGAAACACCATATATTTT.

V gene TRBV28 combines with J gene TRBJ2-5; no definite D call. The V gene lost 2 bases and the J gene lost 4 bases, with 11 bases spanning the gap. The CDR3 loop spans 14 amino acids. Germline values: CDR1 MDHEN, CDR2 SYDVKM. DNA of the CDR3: TGTGCCAGCAGTTTAGTCGGCAGAATAGAGACCCAGTACTTC. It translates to CASSLVGRIETQYF.

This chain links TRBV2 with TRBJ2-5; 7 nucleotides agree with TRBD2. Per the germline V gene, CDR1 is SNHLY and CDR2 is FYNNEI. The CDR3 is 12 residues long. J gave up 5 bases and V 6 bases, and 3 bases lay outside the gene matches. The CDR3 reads CASSGTMETQYF. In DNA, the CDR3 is TGTGCCAGCAGCGGGACTATGGAGACCCAGTACTTC.

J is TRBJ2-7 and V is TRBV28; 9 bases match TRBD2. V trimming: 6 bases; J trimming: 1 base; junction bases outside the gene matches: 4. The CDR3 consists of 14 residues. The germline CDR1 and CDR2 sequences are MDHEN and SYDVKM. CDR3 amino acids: CASRSGLASYEQYF. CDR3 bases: TGTGCCAGCAGGTCGGGACTAGCATCCTACGAGCAGTACTTC.

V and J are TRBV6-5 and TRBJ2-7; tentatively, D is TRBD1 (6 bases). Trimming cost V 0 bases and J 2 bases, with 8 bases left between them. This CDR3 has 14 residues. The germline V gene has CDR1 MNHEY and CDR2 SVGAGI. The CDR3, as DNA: TGTGCCAGCAGTTACTCGAACAGGGCCTACGAGCAGTACTTC. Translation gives CASSYSNRAYEQYF.

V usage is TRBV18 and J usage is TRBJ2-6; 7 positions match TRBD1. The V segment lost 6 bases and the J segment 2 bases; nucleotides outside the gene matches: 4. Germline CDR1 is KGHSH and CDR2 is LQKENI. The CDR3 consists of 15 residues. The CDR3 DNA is TGTGCCAGCTCGCCTGGGACAGCTGGGGCCAACGTCCTGACTTTC. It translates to CASSPGTAGANVLTF. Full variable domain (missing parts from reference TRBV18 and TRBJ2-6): NAGVMQNPRHLVRRRGQEARLRCSPMKGHSHVYWYRQLPEEGLKFMVYLQKENIIDESGMPKERFSAEFPKEGPSILRIQQVVRGDSAAYFCASSPGTAGANVLTFGAGSRLTVL.

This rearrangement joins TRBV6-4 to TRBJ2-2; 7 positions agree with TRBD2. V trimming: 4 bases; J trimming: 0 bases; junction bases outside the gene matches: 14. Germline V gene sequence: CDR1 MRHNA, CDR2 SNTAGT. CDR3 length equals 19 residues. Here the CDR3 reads CASSVRLAGEYANTGELFF. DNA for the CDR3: TGTGCCAGCAGTGTGAGATTGGCGGGAGAATACGCGAACACCGGGGAGCTGTTTTTT.

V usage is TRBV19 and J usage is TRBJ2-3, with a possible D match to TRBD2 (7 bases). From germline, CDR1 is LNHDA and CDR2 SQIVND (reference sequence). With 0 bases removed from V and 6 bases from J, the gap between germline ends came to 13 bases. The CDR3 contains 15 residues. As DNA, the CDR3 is TGTGCCAGTAGTATAGAAGGGGGAGGGCTCGATACGCAGTATTTT. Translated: CASSIEGGGLDTQYF.

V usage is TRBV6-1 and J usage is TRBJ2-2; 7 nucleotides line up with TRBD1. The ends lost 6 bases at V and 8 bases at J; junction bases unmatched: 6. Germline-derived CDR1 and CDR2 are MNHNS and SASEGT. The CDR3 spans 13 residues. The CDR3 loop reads CASSPGQMGELFF. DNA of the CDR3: TGTGCCAGCAGCCCGGGACAGATGGGGGAGCTGTTTTTT.

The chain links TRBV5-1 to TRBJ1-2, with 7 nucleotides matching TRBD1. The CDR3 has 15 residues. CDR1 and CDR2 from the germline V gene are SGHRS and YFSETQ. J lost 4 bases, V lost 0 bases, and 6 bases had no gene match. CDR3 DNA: TGCGCCAGCAGCTTGGCGGAGGGGGCTTTCTATGGCTACACCTTC. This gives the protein CASSLAEGAFYGYTF.